These 13 T cell receptor beta chains were all obtained from the same sample, sequenced in a study of blood T cell repertoires in COVID-19 (TCRdb year 2020). Receptors were amplified or captured by the immunoSEQ multiplex PCR assay. This immuneACCESS table, as held by TCRdb, lists in-frame sequences with V and J called but not all clones. Of the missing ones, under half trace to an unresolved V gene in checked studies; the others have no known cause. The sample table contains about 330,000 clones; only one count was recorded for around nine tenths of them. The ten largest clones represent over 4.5% of the sample. What was sequenced was PBMCs or T cells enriched from blood (not recorded which). Receptors were obtained from a man between 25 and 39 years old who had recovered from COVID-19.

This clone appeared once. The rearrangement uses TRBV27 and TRBJ2-3; TRBD2 is a possible D gene (5 bases). The CDR3 contains 13 residues. With 5 bases removed from V and 2 bases from J, the gap between germline ends came to 8 bases. The V gene's germline CDR1 is MNHEY and CDR2 SMNVEV (reference sequence). The CDR3 sequence: CASSTDYTDTQYF. For the CDR3, the DNA is TGTGCCAGCAGTACCGACTACACAGATACGCAGTATTTT.

The chain recombines TRBV12-3 or TRBV12-4 with TRBJ1-5; D may be TRBD1 (6 bases). Trimming took off 5 bases at V and 4 bases at J, with 9 bases between the two ends. The CDR3 loop spans 13 amino acids. The CDR3, as DNA: TGTGCCAGCAGTCCCGACAGGAATCAGCCCCAGCATTTT. It specifies CASSPDRNQPQHF.

The CDR3 loop is CASSKDPRRDRASSSPLHF. The DNA for the CDR3 is TGTGCCAGCAGCAAAGACCCCCGGAGGGACAGGGCCTCCAGTTCACCCCTCCACTTT. This chain links TRBV21-1 with TRBJ1-6; the D call of TRBD1 is as the table states it, not checked on the DNA. TRBV21-1 is reported as a pseudogene. The CDR3 covers 19 residues.

The chain is built from TRBV6-6 and TRBJ2-1; D is unclear. The CDR3 totals 13 residues. V lost 1 base to trimming and J lost 4 bases, with 5 bases between them. The germline CDR1 and CDR2 sequences are MNHNY and SVGAGI (reference sequence). DNA for the CDR3: TGTGCCAGCAGTTACTACTTTTACAATGAGCAGTTCTTC. Translating gives CASSYYFYNEQFF.

This clone occurred once. The CDR3, as DNA: TGCGCCAGCAGCTTGGCCGGGGGGCCGTCCTATAATTCACCCCTCCACTTT. This gives the protein CASSLAGGPSYNSPLHF. V and J are TRBV5-1 and TRBJ1-6, with D possibly being TRBD1 (6 bases). The V gene's germline CDR1 is SGHRS and CDR2 YFSETQ. There are 17 residues in the CDR3. Deletions cut 0 bases from V and 1 base from J, with 11 bases between.

Note on this clone: The sample holds other DNA sequences that translate to the same CDR3. The chain has TRBV6-5 and TRBJ2-2; 11 nucleotides line up with TRBD1. The V gene's germline CDR1 is MNHEY and CDR2 SVGAGI. The CDR3 contains 15 residues. V shed 6 bases, J shed 7 bases, and the junction held 7 bases outside the gene matches. CDR3 sequence (DNA): TGTGCCAGCAGCTGGACAGGGGGCTTTGGCGGGGAGCTGTTTTTT. It codes for CASSWTGGFGGELFF.

The chain joins TRBV27 to TRBJ1-3, with TRBD1 matching 7 bases. This CDR3 contains 18 residues. V shed 2 bases and J 3 bases; nucleotides not matched to a gene: 13. The germline V gene has CDR1 MNHEY and CDR2 SMNVEV (reference sequence). The DNA of the CDR3 is TGTGCCAGCAGTTTAAAACCCCCCAGACAGGGAAGTGGAAACACCATATATTTT. Encoded protein: CASSLKPPRQGSGNTIYF.

The DNA of the CDR3 is TGTGCCAGCAGCTTAGGTGGAGGGACGAACACCGGGGAGCTGTTTTTT. This gives the protein CASSLGGGTNTGELFF. V usage is TRBV7-9 and J usage is TRBJ2-2, with TRBD2 as a possible D gene (6 bases). Per the germline V gene, CDR1 is SEHNR and CDR2 is FQNEAQ (reference sequence). There are 16 residues in the CDR3. V was clipped by 1 base and J by 0 bases, with 9 bases between them.

This clone was counted a few times. J is TRBJ1-2 and V is TRBV15; D is perhaps TRBD1 (5 bases). Trimming took off 0 bases at V and 1 base at J, with 12 bases between the two ends. In germline, CDR1 is LNHNV, CDR2 YYDKDF (reference sequence). CDR3 length equals 16 residues. CDR3 sequence: CATSRDLQEFNYGYTF. DNA for the CDR3: TGTGCCACCAGCAGAGACCTACAGGAGTTTAACTATGGCTACACCTTC. Drawing the rest from reference TRBV15 and TRBJ1-2, the complete variable domain is DAMVIQNPRYQVTQFGKPVTLSCSQTLNHNVMYWYQQKSSQAPKLLFHYYDKDFNNEADTPDNFQSRRPNTSFCFLDIRSPGLGDTAMYLCATSRDLQEFNYGYTFGSGTRLTVV.

The chain joins TRBV18 to TRBJ2-3; 10 bases fit TRBD2. Per the germline V gene, CDR1 is KGHSH and CDR2 is LQKENI. Germline trimming cut 2 bases from V and 2 bases from J; bases unmatched to any gene: 10. The CDR3 has 18 amino acids. The CDR3 region has the DNA TGTGCCAGCTCACCAATGGATAGCGGGGGGTCTTACACAGATACGCAGTATTTT. Amino acids: CASSPMDSGGSYTDTQYF.

The CDR3 sequence: CATSRDREFYGYTF. The DNA of the CDR3 is TGTGCCACCAGCCGTGACCGGGAGTTCTATGGCTACACCTTC. The J gene is TRBJ1-2, the V gene TRBV15, with D hard to call. Germline lookup yields CDR1 LNHNV and CDR2 YYDKDF (reference sequence). The germline V and J ends were trimmed by 5 bases and 4 bases, with 14 bases remaining between them. CDR3 length equals 14 residues. Filled out from reference TRBV15 and TRBJ1-2, the complete variable domain reads DAMVIQNPRYQVTQFGKPVTLSCSQTLNHNVMYWYQQKSSQAPKLLFHYYDKDFNNEADTPDNFQSRRPNTSFCFLDIRSPGLGDTAMYLCATSRDREFYGYTFGSGTRLTVV.

This chain joins TRBV19 and TRBJ1-2, with 9 bases matching TRBD1. The length of the CDR3 is 15 residues. V trimming: 3 bases; J trimming: 2 bases; junction bases outside the gene matches: 4. Germline values: CDR1 LNHDA, CDR2 SQIVND (reference sequence). The CDR3 protein is CASSIAGTGNYGYTF. The CDR3 nucleotides read TGTGCCAGTAGTATCGCCGGGACAGGGAACTATGGCTACACCTTC.

The V and J genes are TRBV5-8 and TRBJ2-7, with 8 bases fitting TRBD1. The V segment lost 2 bases and the J segment 7 bases; nucleotides outside the gene matches: 11. The CDR3 is 15 residues long. Germline assignment: CDR1 SGHTS and CDR2 YDEGEE. CDR3 residues: CASSLWQGALREQYF. CDR3 bases: TGTGCCAGCAGCTTATGGCAGGGGGCGCTTCGGGAGCAGTACTTC.